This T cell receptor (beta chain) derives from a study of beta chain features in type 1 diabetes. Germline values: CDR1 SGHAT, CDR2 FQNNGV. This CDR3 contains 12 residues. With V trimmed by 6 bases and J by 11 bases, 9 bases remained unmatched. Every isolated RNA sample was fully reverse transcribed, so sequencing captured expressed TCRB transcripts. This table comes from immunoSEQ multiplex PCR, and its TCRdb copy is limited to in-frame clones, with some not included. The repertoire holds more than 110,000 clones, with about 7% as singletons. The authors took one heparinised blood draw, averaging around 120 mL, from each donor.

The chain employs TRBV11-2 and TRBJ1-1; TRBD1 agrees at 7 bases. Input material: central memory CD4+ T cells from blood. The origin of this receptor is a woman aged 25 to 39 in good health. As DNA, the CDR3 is TGTGCCAGCAGATATGCGGAGGGGGCGGCTTTCTTT. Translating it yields CASRYAEGAAFF.